This T cell receptor beta chain emerged from a study of blood T cell repertoires in COVID-19 (dated by TCRdb to the early 2020s). Background on the whole study: Samples from collaborators originated in the United States, Italy and Spain and spanned both the acute and convalescent phases of COVID-19. The prospective study material was composed of cDNA or gDNA derived from T cells, B-cell-depleted T cells, or PBMCs. Subjects who had been exposed to COVID-19, were actively infected with it, or had recovered from it provided the deeply sampled blood TCRbeta repertoires that made up the dataset. The repertoires were released in a freely available public database intended as a resource for research on the immune response to SARS-CoV-2. Samples came from the ongoing ImmuneRACE study (first 160 participants) plus 1,254 subjects from 6 global collaborators. The sample metadata nearly always contained a de-identified subject ID, COVID-19 status, age in years and sex. Where HLA class I and class II types were available, the types were taken from metadata supplied by the sample provider, not from assay-based typing. What the authors observed across the whole study: The amount of clinical and demographic metadata varied by source and participant and was provided uncurated.

Whole blood was collected in K2EDTA tubes by collaborating institutions according to the institutions' own protocols. Collaborator samples were shipped for TCRbeta analysis as frozen whole blood, isolated PBMCs, or DNA extracted from either sample type. Comment on this clone: Its recognized antigen is unknown. There are no base qualities to consult, and no much larger clone falls within one base.

The immunoSEQ Assay, a bias-controlled multiplex PCR, was used to amplify TCRbeta CDR3 regions from genomic DNA. In the original analysis: Within the assay, amplification of reference gene primers was used to estimate how many nucleated cells each sample contained. Sequence reads were collapsed and filtered to measure the absolute abundance of every unique TCRbeta CDR3 rearrangement. Productive Simpson clonality was computed per sample as the square root of Simpson's diversity index over productive rearrangements. TCRdb took over this immuneACCESS table, retaining in-frame rearrangements with V and J assigned. Such tables are incomplete; in checked studies, under half of the missing clones stem from an unresolved V gene, and the remainder is unexplained. That table gives V, J and clone size, and the DNA gave D and trimming. Counted in this sample were about 74,000 clones; almost 85% of them appeared once. Over 30% of the sample is held by the ten biggest clonotypes.

V loses 6 bases, J loses 1 base, and the germline ends lie 15 bases apart. From its cysteine to its phenylalanine, the CDR3 spans 16 amino acids. Only the CDR3 part of the read is kept: 48 bases, read in frame from the first base. Based on the germline V gene, the CDR1 and CDR2 sequences are MDHEN and SYDVKM. This TCR was recovered from a man between 65 and 79 years old with acute or convalescent COVID-19. Sequencing was done on a sample of peripheral blood. The chain joins TRBV28 to TRBJ2-2; perhaps TRBD1 is the D gene, with 6 bases matching. The CDR3 in this case is CASRPIETGNTGELFF. The sequenced DNA: TGTGCCAGCAGACCTATAGAGACAGGGAACACCGGGGAGCTGTTTTTT.